The T cell receptor (beta chain) under discussion was sequenced for a study of T cell responses to AZD1222 COVID-19 vaccine (dated by TCRdb to the early 2020s). With respect to the entire study: AZD1222 recipients with second doses at about 4 weeks or about 12 weeks were pooled, because spike-specific TCR depth and breadth did not differ between schedules. TCR sequencing was performed for 230 to 250 trial participants, of whom 200 to 210 were given two doses of AZD1222 and around 25 were given two doses of MenACWY control vaccine. Trial participants were enrolled into age subgroups of 18-55, 56-69 and 70-plus years, which contained about 150, 27 and 61 TCR-sequenced participants, respectively.

V gives up 4 bases and J gives up 5 bases, and the segment between their germline ends measures 13 bases. From cysteine to phenylalanine, the CDR3 is 13 amino acids long. CDR3 DNA only is kept here, 39 bases in frame from base 1. According to the germline V gene, CDR1 reads SGHTS and CDR2 reads YDEGEE. The CDR3 regions of human TCRbeta chains were analyzed by immunosequencing. In the paper's pipeline: TCRs in the repertoires were matched against a reference library of SARS-CoV-2-specific TCRs that had been generated with the MIRA antigen-specificity platform. Breadth was defined as the fraction of unique TCRs that were SARS-CoV-2-associated, and depth was defined as the fraction of total T cells that were SARS-CoV-2-associated. Using the MIRA data, each spike-specific TCR was assigned both to the spike region to which the TCR was reactive and to a CD4 or CD8 class. Log10-transformed breadth and depth values were compared by one-way ANOVA with Sidak's multiple comparisons tests. TCRdb obtained this table from immuneACCESS and retained in-frame rearrangements with V and J assigned. These tables miss some clones; where compared with another copy, unresolved V genes account for less than half of the shortfall, and the remainder is unexplained. V and J calls and clone size are those listed in that table; D and trimming were worked out from the DNA. The sample profile shows 85,000 to 100,000 clones; approximately 91% of them were found once. Together, the top ten hold roughly 20% of the sample.

Sample time point, as interpreted from the label and publication: baseline before first vaccination. The vaccinee samples were drawn from two UK trials, COV001 and COV002, one of which was a single-blind randomized controlled phase 2/3 trial testing AZD1222 (ChAdOx1 nCoV-19) in healthy adults. For TCRbeta chain sequencing, PBMC samples from trial participants were taken at day 0 and at day 28 after the second dose. General study outcomes and caveats: Conclusions about previously exposed vaccinees were limited because only six or seven AZD1222 recipients were SARS-CoV-2 seropositive at baseline. A significant rise in spike-specific TCR breadth and depth was observed after two AZD1222 doses relative to day 0 and relative to MenACWY recipients. Most participants were white British and females outnumbered males, and the authors suggested that clonal diversity may have been underestimated. Because no samples from the day 14 peak response were available, repertoires could be characterized only after the peak T cell response. Reportedly, almost half of the unique spike-specific TCRs recognized epitopes lying outside the regions that are mutated in the B.1.351 and B.1.1.7 variants. CD4 TCRs associated with the vaccine covered the entire spike protein, and the dominant responses were in regions 160-218 and 743-854. The 56-69-year group was small, and its depth increase did not reach significance, likely because of low power.

A remark on this clone: Its antigen has not been determined. One base away there is no much larger clone; base qualities are not given.

This receptor was identified in an adult in good health. This chain joins TRBV5-8 to TRBJ2-7; the D gene is perhaps TRBD2, from 6 matching bases. The specimen was peripheral blood, collected on day 0 of AZD1222 vaccination. The nucleotides are TGTGCCAGCAGCGCTGTTCGGGGGAACGAGCAGTACTTC. Its protein is CASSAVRGNEQYF.